This T cell receptor (beta chain) was recovered during a study of a mutant IDH1 vaccine in newly diagnosed glioma. Across the whole study: Vaccinations were initiated 4-6 weeks following radiotherapy alone, or were given together with temozolomide cycles. A 62.5% male, approximately 40% female split and a mean age of about 44 years characterized treated patients. Before enrollment, the patients had been treated with radiotherapy alone, temozolomide alone, or both together. Most of them had received both. Visit V12 was scheduled at week 35 and visit V13 at week 47.

This sample's time point: week 47, end of study. The study gave 300 ug of mutant IDH1 20-mer peptide per vaccine dose, with topical imiquimod. The CDR3 sequence is 14 residues long. V was clipped by 0 bases and J by 6 bases, with 12 bases between them. Germline CDR1 is MGHRA and CDR2 is YSYEKL. The repertoire was sequenced with immunoSEQ multiplex PCR; TCRdb's copy has only in-frame clones and lacks some. The profile covers tens of thousands of clones, with roughly 76% appearing a single time and 5.3% taken by the ten largest. Note on this clone: Its antigen remains unknown.

The TCR comes from a man in his forties or fifties with glioma. The chain joins TRBV4-1 to TRBJ2-7; perhaps TRBD2 as D (5 bases). The sample consisted of PBMCs, taken from a glioma patient whose treatment included an IDH1 peptide vaccine. CDR3 bases: TGCGCCAGCAGCCAAGATCGGGTAGGGAGCGAGCAGTACTTC. As protein: CASSQDRVGSEQYF.